These 20 T cell receptor beta chains originate from one sample sequenced in a study of blood T cell repertoires in COVID-19. Using immunoSEQ multiplex PCR, the repertoire was profiled, and TCRdb retains in-frame clones only, with some absent. Of about 280,000 clones listed, around 88% were seen once; the top ten hold around 13%. The sequenced sample consisted of peripheral blood. These receptors all stem from a woman between 65 and 79 years old with COVID-19, enrolled during active disease.

The chain employs TRBV9 and TRBJ2-7, with 9 bases identical to TRBD1. Germline V lookup: CDR1 SGDLS, CDR2 YYNGEE. There are 14 residues in the CDR3. The V gene end was trimmed by 3 bases and the J gene end by 1 base; junction bases not matched to a gene: 2. CDR3 sequence reads: CASSAQGASYEQYF. Here the CDR3 DNA reads TGTGCCAGCAGCGCACAGGGGGCTTCCTACGAGCAGTACTTC.

V is TRBV7-9 and J is TRBJ2-5; TRBD2 might be the D (6 bases). CDR3 length equals 14 residues. V lost 5 bases to trimming and J lost 3 bases, with 13 bases between them. Germline-derived CDR1 and CDR2 are SEHNR and FQNEAQ (reference sequence). CDR3: CASSRAGGEETQYF. CDR3 bases: TGTGCCAGCAGCCGAGCCGGGGGAGAAGAGACCCAGTACTTC.

The chain carries TRBV2 and TRBJ1-1; D is ambiguous. Germline lookup yields CDR1 SNHLY and CDR2 FYNNEI. The CDR3 extends over 14 amino acids. Trimming pared 4 bases from V and 0 bases from J, leaving 9 bases between. The CDR3 DNA sequence: TGTGCCAGCAGTGGGCCCGGGATGAACACTGAAGCTTTCTTT. It specifies CASSGPGMNTEAFF.

The chain joins TRBV5-6 to TRBJ1-1; no clear D gene. Trimming cost V 2 bases and J 3 bases, with 8 bases left between them. The CDR3 is 13 amino acids. From germline, CDR1 is SGHDT and CDR2 YYEEEE. This CDR3 is CASSFESYTEAFF. For the CDR3, the DNA is TGTGCCAGCAGCTTCGAGAGCTACACTGAAGCTTTCTTT. Full variable domain (missing parts from reference TRBV5-6 and TRBJ1-1): DAGVTQSPTHLIKTRGQQVTLRCSPKSGHDTVSWYQQALGQGPQFIFQYYEEEERQRGNFPDRFSGHQFPNYSSELNVNALLLGDSALYLCASSFESYTEAFFGQGTRLTVV.

The chain is built from TRBV11-1 and TRBJ1-2, with D perhaps TRBD1 (5 bases). This CDR3 is built from 15 residues. Germline V gene lookup returns CDR1 SGHAT and CDR2 FQDESV (reference sequence). V lost 6 bases to trimming and J lost 7 bases, with 21 bases between them. CDR3: CASRNDDRPSSGYTF. CDR3 DNA sequence: TGTGCCAGCAGGAACGATGACAGACCCTCTTCTGGCTACACCTTC.

The chain links TRBV30 to TRBJ2-7; TRBD1 aligns across 8 bases. V lost 4 bases, J lost 4 bases, and 9 bases stayed unmatched. Germline loops: CDR1 GTSNPN, CDR2 SVGIG (reference sequence). The CDR3 runs 14 residues. The CDR3 DNA reads TGTGCCTGGAAGACTTCGGACAGGGCTTACGAGCAGTACTTC. Encoded protein: CAWKTSDRAYEQYF.

This rearrangement joins TRBV29-1 to TRBJ2-3; TRBD2 matches at 12 bases. The CDR3 is 14 amino acids. With 6 bases clipped from V and 5 bases from J, the junction kept 6 bases outside the gene matches. Looked up from germline, CDR1 is SQVTM and CDR2 is ANQGSEA. CDR3 in amino acids: CSVSSGGAKDTQYF. The DNA for the CDR3 is TGCAGCGTGTCTAGCGGGGGGGCCAAAGATACGCAGTATTTT.

The V call is TRBV9, the J call TRBJ2-7, with 10 bases aligning to TRBD1. Looked up from germline, CDR1 is SGDLS and CDR2 is YYNGEE. The V segment lost 3 bases and the J segment 5 bases; nucleotides outside the gene matches: 11. The length of the CDR3 is 16 residues. This CDR3 reads CASSASPGTGVDEQYF. The CDR3 DNA follows: TGTGCCAGCAGCGCGAGTCCCGGGACAGGGGTCGACGAGCAGTACTTC.

This clone was seen just once. The V call is TRBV4-3, the J call TRBJ2-7; no firm D call. The CDR3 loop spans 14 amino acids. Germline CDR1 LGHNA, CDR2 YSLEER. The V gene lost 1 base and the J gene lost 0 bases, with 7 bases spanning the gap. CDR3 protein: CASSQGHSSYEQYF. For the CDR3, the DNA is TGCGCCAGCAGCCAAGGACACAGCTCCTACGAGCAGTACTTC.

This chain uses TRBV28 with TRBJ2-1; D possibly corresponds to TRBD1 (5 bases). Per the germline V gene, CDR1 is MDHEN and CDR2 is SYDVKM. CDR3 length: 17 amino acids. V lost 6 bases, J lost 0 bases, and 18 bases lay in between. CDR3 sequence reads: CASSPRQNQRSYNEQFF. The CDR3 DNA reads as TGTGCCAGCAGCCCTCGACAGAATCAGCGCTCCTACAATGAGCAGTTCTTC.

The chain employs TRBV6-2 or TRBV6-3 and TRBJ2-7, with 10 bases aligning to TRBD1. Germline CDR1 MNHEY, CDR2 SVGEGT. CDR3 length equals 17 residues. The junction had 12 bases not matched to a gene; V was cut back by 3 bases and J by 4 bases. This CDR3 reads CASSYPILGQGRYEQYF. CDR3 DNA sequence: TGTGCCAGCAGTTATCCCATCCTGGGACAGGGGCGATACGAGCAGTACTTC.

This clone was seen only a few times. The V and J genes are TRBV6-2 or TRBV6-3 and TRBJ1-5; a possible D gene is TRBD1 (6 bases). CDR3 size: 16 residues. Trimming pared 2 bases from V and 4 bases from J, leaving 15 bases between. Germline CDR1 and CDR2: MNHEY and SVGEGT. The chain's CDR3 is CASSYRLRQANQPQHF. For the CDR3, the DNA is TGTGCCAGCAGTTACCGATTAAGACAGGCTAATCAGCCCCAGCATTTT.

This clone showed up just once. This chain joins TRBV27 and TRBJ2-7, with 7 positions matching TRBD2. The CDR3 totals 16 residues. CDR1 MNHEY and CDR2 SMNVEV come from the germline V gene (reference sequence). Trimming at V came to 0 bases and at J to 4 bases, leaving 9 bases not matched to a gene. The CDR3 nucleotides read TGTGCCAGCAGTTTATCGCAAGCCGGGACTACTTACGAGCAGTACTTC. This gives the protein CASSLSQAGTTYEQYF.

The chain carries TRBV27 and TRBJ1-1; the D is unclear. Germline CDR1 and CDR2: MNHEY and SMNVEV (reference sequence). This CDR3 is 17 amino acids long. The V end was cut by 2 bases, the J end by 1 base, with 17 bases between. In DNA, the CDR3 is TGTGCCAGCAGTTTAAAGAGGCCTTCCTTCGGGAACACTGAAGCTTTCTTT. As protein: CASSLKRPSFGNTEAFF.

This chain uses TRBV12-5 with TRBJ2-6, with no clear D. V dropped 5 bases and J dropped 0 bases, with 2 bases sitting between them. The CDR3 loop spans 13 amino acids. Per the germline V gene, CDR1 is LGHNT and CDR2 is FRNRAP. The CDR3 is CASGHSGANVLTF. The CDR3 DNA follows: TGTGCTAGTGGTCACTCTGGGGCCAACGTCCTGACTTTC.

This chain uses TRBV18 with TRBJ2-4; a possible D gene is TRBD2 (5 bases). Germline lookup yields CDR1 KGHSH and CDR2 LQKENI. Trimming cost V 3 bases and J 7 bases, with 16 bases left between them. The CDR3 sequence is 15 residues long. CDR3 in amino acids: CASSPGDRRGNIQYF. Written as DNA, the CDR3 is TGTGCCAGCTCACCCGGTGACCGCCGGGGTAACATTCAGTACTTC. Together with reference TRBV18 and TRBJ2-4, the CDR3 gives the full variable domain: NAGVMQNPRHLVRRRGQEARLRCSPMKGHSHVYWYRQLPEEGLKFMVYLQKENIIDESGMPKERFSAEFPKEGPSILRIQQVVRGDSAAYFCASSPGDRRGNIQYFGAGTRLSVL.

The genes are TRBV9 and TRBJ2-7; D remains ambiguous. Trimming removed 0 bases from V and 2 bases from J, with 6 bases in between. Per the germline V gene, CDR1 is SGDLS and CDR2 is YYNGEE. The CDR3 covers 13 residues. CDR3 DNA: TGTGCCAGCAGCGTAGACGGTGCCTACGAGCAGTACTTC. Translation gives CASSVDGAYEQYF.

The chain recombines TRBV7-9 with TRBJ1-4, with 8 bases identical to TRBD1. V lost 5 bases to trimming and J lost 5 bases; unmatched junction nucleotides: 4. Germline V lookup: CDR1 SEHNR, CDR2 FQNEAQ (reference sequence). The CDR3 runs to 14 residues. In DNA form, the CDR3 reads TGTGCCAGCAGCGCGGACAGGGCAAATGAAAAACTGTTTTTT. It translates to CASSADRANEKLFF.

This clone was observed a few times. This chain uses TRBV6-2 or TRBV6-3 with TRBJ1-5; possibly TRBD1 for D (6 bases). With 7 bases removed from V and 3 bases from J, the gap between germline ends came to 13 bases. Germline-derived CDR1 and CDR2 are MNHEY and SVGEGT. CDR3 size: 14 residues. The CDR3 sequence is CASTPTGINQPQHF. As DNA, the CDR3 is TGTGCCAGCACCCCCACAGGGATCAATCAGCCCCAGCATTTT.

The V and J genes are TRBV9 and TRBJ2-3; 13 nucleotides agree with TRBD2. The CDR3 extends over 16 amino acids. V shed 3 bases, J shed 1 base, and the junction held 2 bases outside the gene matches. Germline V lookup: CDR1 SGDLS, CDR2 YYNGEE. The DNA for the CDR3 is TGTGCCAGCAGCGGACTAGCGGGGGGCCGCACAGATACGCAGTATTTT. It is translated as CASSGLAGGRTDTQYF.